The TCR beta chain under discussion was sequenced for a study of blood T cell repertoires in COVID-19. Profiling relied on immunoSEQ multiplex PCR, and the TCRdb table lists in-frame clones only, not all of them. The sample lists 300,000 to 400,000 clones, roughly nine tenths occurring once. This clone was seen a single time. The trim removed 3 bases at V and 3 bases at J, leaving 9 bases unmatched. The CDR3 is made up of 17 amino acids. Germline V gene sequence: CDR1 KGHDR, CDR2 SFDVKD. Sequences were obtained from peripheral blood. The TCR was taken from a woman in her 30s with COVID-19, enrolled during active disease. The chain carries TRBV24-1 and TRBJ2-3; TRBD2 aligns across 9 bases. CDR3 bases: TGTGCCACCAGTGATGGGGGTAGCGGGAGAGAGACAGATACGCAGTATTTT. Translation: CATSDGGSGRETDTQYF.